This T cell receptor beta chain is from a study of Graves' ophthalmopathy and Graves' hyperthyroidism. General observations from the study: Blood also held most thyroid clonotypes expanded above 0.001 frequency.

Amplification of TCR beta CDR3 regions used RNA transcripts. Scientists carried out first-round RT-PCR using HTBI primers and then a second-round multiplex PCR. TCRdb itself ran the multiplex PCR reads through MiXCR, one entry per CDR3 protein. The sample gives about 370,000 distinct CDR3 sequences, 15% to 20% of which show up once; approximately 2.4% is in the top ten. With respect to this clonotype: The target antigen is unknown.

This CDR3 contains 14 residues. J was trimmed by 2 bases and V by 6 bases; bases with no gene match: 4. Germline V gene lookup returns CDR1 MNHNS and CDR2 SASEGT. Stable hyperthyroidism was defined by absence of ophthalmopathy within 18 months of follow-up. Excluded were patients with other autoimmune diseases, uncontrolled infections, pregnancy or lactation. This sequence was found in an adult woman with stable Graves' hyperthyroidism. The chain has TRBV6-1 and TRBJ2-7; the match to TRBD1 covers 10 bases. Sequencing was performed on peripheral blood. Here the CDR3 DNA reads TGTGCCAGCAGGACAGGGGGCAGGACCTACGAGCAGTACTTC. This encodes CASRTGGRTYEQYF.